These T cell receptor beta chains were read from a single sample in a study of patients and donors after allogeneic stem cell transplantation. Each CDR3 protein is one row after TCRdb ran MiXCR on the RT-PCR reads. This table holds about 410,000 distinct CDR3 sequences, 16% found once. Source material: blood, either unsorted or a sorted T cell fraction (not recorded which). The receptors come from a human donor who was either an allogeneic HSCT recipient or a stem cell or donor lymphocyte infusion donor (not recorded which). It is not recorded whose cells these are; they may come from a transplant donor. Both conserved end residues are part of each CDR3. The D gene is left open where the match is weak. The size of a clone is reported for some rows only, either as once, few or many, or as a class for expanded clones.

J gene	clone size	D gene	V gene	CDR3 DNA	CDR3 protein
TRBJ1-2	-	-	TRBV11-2	TGTGCCAGCAGCTCCAGGCCCCGAGGAGCTAACTATGGCTACACCTTC	CASSSRPRGANYGYTF
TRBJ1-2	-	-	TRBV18	TGTGCCAGCTCCCCCACCGGGGCCCCCCGGGACACCTTC	CASSPTGAPRDTF
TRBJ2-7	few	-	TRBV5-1	TGCGCCAGCAGTTATAGAGGGGCTCCCTACGAGCAGTACTTC	CASSYRGAPYEQYF
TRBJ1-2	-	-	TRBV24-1	TGTGCCACCAGTGCTGGAGAGTTTAACTATGGCTACACCTTC	CATSAGEFNYGYTF
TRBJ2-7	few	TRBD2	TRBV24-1	TGTGCCACCAGTGAAGGGCGGGGGACTGAACCCCACGAGCAGTACTTC	CATSEGRGTEPHEQYF
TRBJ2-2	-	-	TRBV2	TGTGCCAGCAGGAAGAGTACGCCAAACACCGGGGAGCTGTTTTTT	CASRKSTPNTGELFF
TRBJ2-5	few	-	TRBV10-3	TGTGCCATCAGGGCCCCGGACAGAGGGGAGACCCAGTACTTC	CAIRAPDRGETQYF
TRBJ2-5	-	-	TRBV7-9	TGTGCCAGCAGCTGGGGATCGGGGAACCAAGAGACCCAGTACTTC	CASSWGSGNQETQYF
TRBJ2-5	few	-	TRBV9	TGTGCCAGCAGCGTAGGTCCGAAAGAGACCCAGTACTTC	CASSVGPKETQYF
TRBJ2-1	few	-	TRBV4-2	TGTGCCAGCAGCCAAGATATTTCATTTCGACTGGGCTCCTACAATGAGCAGTTCTTC	CASSQDISFRLGSYNEQFF
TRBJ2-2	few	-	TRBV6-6	TGTGCCAGCAAGGCCGGGGAGCTGTTTTTT	CASKAGELFF
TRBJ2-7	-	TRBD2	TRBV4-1	TGCGCCAGCAGCCCGAGGGTAGCGGGAGGGTCCTACGAGCAGTACTTC	CASSPRVAGGSYEQYF
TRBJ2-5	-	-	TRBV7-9	TGTGCCAGCAGCTGGCGGGACCCTCTCCAAGAGACCCAGTACTTC	CASSWRDPLQETQYF
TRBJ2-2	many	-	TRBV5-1	TGCGCCAGCAGCTGGACCCAGGGAGGGGAGCTGTTTTTT	CASSWTQGGELFF
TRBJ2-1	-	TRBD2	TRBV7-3	TGTGCCAGCAGCTTAGGACTAGCCGGTACGCTTGAGCAGTTCTTC	CASSLGLAGTLEQFF
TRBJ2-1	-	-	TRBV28	TGTGCCAGCAGTTTAAGTCTTTCGGGCGAGGATGAGCAGTTCTTC	CASSLSLSGEDEQFF
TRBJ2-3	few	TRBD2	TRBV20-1	TGCAGTGCTTCTTCTGGGGGAGGGCCCTTAGATACGCAGTATTTT	CSASSGGGPLDTQYF
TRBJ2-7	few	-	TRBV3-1	TGTGCCAGCAGCCAAGTGGACAGTTTAAAGTACTTC	CASSQVDSLKYF
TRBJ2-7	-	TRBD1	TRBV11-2	TGTGCCAGCAGCTTAGATCCCGGGACAGGTCTAGGAGAGCAGTACTTC	CASSLDPGTGLGEQYF
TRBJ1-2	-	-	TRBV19	TGTGCCAGTGTGCGTGAGGCCAGCAAACTCTATGGCTACACCTTC	CASVREASKLYGYTF
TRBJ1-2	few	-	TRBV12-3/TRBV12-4	TGTGCCAGCAGTTTAATCGGACCCCCAGGCCCCAACTATGGCTACACCTTC	CASSLIGPPGPNYGYTF
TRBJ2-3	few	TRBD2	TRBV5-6	TGTGCCAGCAGCTTGGCGGTCGGGGGGACGGTGGCAGATACGCAGTATTTT	CASSLAVGGTVADTQYF
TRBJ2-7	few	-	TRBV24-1	TGTGCCACCAGTGATTTGTCGGAGCAGTACTTC	CATSDLSEQYF
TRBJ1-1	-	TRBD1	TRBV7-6	TGTGCCAGCAGCACGGGACAGCTCGTATCCACTGAAGCTTTCTTT	CASSTGQLVSTEAFF
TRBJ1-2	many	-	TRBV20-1	TGCAGGGGCGGGGGGGCGAATCCCTCCCATGGCTACACCTTC	CRGGGANPSHGYTF
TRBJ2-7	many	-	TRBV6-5	TGTGCCAGCAGGGACGGGGACGAGCAGTACTTC	CASRDGDEQYF
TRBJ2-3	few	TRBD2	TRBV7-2	TGTGCCAGCAGCTTAGTGACTAGCGGCACAGATACGCAGTATTTT	CASSLVTSGTDTQYF
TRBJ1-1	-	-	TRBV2	TGTGCCAGCAGGTCGGGAGGGGGAGCGGCTGAAGCTTTCTTT	CASRSGGGAAEAFF
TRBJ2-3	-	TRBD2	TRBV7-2	TGTGCCATCAAGTCTAGCGGGGGGGCATTATTGGATACGCAGTATTTT	CAIKSSGGALLDTQYF
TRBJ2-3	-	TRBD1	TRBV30	TGTGCCTGGAGGGGGGGACAGGGTCCATCAGATACGCAGTATTTT	CAWRGGQGPSDTQYF
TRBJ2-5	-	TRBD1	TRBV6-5	TGTGCCAGCAGTTACGGGACAGGGGGCGGAGAGACCCAGTACTTC	CASSYGTGGGETQYF
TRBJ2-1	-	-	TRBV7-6	TGTGCCAGCACCGACAGCTACAATGAGCAGTTCTTC	CASTDSYNEQFF
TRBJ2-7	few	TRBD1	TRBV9	TGTGCCAGCAGCGAGGCGGACAGGGGGTATCGAGGAGAGCAGTACTTC	CASSEADRGYRGEQYF
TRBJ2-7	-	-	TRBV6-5	TGTGCCAGCAGTTACGAGGGGGGGCACGAGCAGTACTTC	CASSYEGGHEQYF
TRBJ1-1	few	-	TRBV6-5	TGTGCCAGCAGTTACAAGGCAGGGGTCACTGAAGCTTTCTTT	CASSYKAGVTEAFF
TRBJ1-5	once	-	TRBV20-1	TGCAGTGCTAGAATATTGGAAGGGCAGCCCCAGCATTTT	CSARILEGQPQHF
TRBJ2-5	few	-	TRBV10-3	TGTGCCATCAGTGTTGGGACCTCACAAGAGACCCAGTACTTC	CAISVGTSQETQYF
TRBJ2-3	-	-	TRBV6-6	TGTGCCAGCAGTTTCCTCGTATTAGATACGCAGTATTTT	CASSFLVLDTQYF
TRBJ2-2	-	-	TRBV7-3	TGTGCCAGCGGAGGGGGGGGGAACACCGGGGAGCTGTTTTTT	CASGGGGNTGELFF
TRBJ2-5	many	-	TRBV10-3	TGTGCCATCAGTAGTCGGACGGGTCAAGAGACCCAGTACTTC	CAISSRTGQETQYF
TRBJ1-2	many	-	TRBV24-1	TGTGCCACCAGTGATTTTCGGCACATGGCTGGCTACACCTTC	CATSDFRHMAGYTF
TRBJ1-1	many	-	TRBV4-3	TGCGCCAGCAGCCAAGATCCACAGCTGAACACTGAAGCTTTCTTT	CASSQDPQLNTEAFF
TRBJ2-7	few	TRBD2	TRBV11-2	TGTGCCAGCAGCTTAGGCGGGAGGGCCCACTACGAGCAGTACTTC	CASSLGGRAHYEQYF
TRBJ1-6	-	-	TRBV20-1	TGCAGTGCTAGAGAGGGGGCCAAAGCGAATTCACCCCTCCACTTT	CSAREGAKANSPLHF
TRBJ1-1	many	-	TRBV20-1	TGCAGTGCTCGACAGTACACTGAAGCTTTCTTT	CSARQYTEAFF
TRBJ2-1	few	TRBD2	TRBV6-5	TGTGCCAGCAGTTACGCTCTGGGACTAAGTTATGATGAGCAGTTCTTC	CASSYALGLSYDEQFF
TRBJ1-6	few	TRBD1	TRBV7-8	TGTGCCAGCAGCTCCGGGACAGGGGTGAATTCACCCCTCCACTTT	CASSSGTGVNSPLHF
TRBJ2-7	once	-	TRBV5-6	TGTACCAGCAGCCGGACCGAGTACGAGCAGTACTTC	CTSSRTEYEQYF
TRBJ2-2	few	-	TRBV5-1	TGCGCCAGCAGCTTGTGGGGTCTCGGGGAGCTGTTTTTT	CASSLWGLGELFF
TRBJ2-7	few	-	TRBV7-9	TGTGCCAGCAGCTACCCCTTTAATCCCTACGAGCAGTACTTC	CASSYPFNPYEQYF
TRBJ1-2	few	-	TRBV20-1	TGCAGTGCTAGTTCCACAGGGTATAACTATGGCTACACCTTC	CSASSTGYNYGYTF
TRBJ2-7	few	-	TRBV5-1	TGCGCCAGCGGGACCGCTGAGGAGGGCATAGAGTACTTC	CASGTAEEGIEYF